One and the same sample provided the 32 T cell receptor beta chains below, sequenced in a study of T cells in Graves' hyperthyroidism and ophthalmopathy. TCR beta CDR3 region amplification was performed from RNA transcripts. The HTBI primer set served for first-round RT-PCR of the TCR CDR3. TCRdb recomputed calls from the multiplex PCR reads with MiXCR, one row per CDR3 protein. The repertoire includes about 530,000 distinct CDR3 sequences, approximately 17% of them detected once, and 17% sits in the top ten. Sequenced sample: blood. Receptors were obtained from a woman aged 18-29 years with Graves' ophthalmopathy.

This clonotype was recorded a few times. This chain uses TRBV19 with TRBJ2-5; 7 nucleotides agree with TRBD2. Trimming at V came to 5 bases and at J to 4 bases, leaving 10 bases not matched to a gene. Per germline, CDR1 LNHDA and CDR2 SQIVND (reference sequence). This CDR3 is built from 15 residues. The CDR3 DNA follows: TGTGCCAGTAGTTCTCTCGGCGGGGGAGGAGAGACCCAGTACTTC. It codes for CASSSLGGGGETQYF.

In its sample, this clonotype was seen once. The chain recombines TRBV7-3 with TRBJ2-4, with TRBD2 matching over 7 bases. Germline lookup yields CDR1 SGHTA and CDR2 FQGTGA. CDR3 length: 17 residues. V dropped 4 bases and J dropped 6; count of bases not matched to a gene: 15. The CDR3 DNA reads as TGTGCCAGCAGCTCCAACCCAGGCGGGAGAATCGGAAACATTCAGTACTTC. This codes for CASSSNPGGRIGNIQYF. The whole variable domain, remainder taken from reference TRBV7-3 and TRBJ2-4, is GAGVSQTPSNKVTEKGKYVELRCDPISGHTALYWYRQSLGQGPEFLIYFQGTGAADDSGLPNDRFFAVRPEGSVSTLKIQRTERGDSAVYLCASSSNPGGRIGNIQYFGAGTRLSVL.

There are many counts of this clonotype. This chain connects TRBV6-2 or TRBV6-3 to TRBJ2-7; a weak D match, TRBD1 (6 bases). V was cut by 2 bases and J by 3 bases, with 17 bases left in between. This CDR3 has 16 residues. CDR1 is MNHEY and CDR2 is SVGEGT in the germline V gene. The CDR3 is CASSYPPGQGLYEQYF. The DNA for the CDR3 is TGTGCCAGCAGTTACCCTCCGGGACAAGGACTCTACGAGCAGTACTTC.

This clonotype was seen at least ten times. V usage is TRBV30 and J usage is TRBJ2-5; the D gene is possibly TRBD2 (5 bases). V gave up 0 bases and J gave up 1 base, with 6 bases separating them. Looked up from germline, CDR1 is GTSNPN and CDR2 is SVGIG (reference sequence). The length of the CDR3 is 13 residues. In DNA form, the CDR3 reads TGTGCCTGGAGTGTGGACTCCCAAGAGACCCAGTACTTC. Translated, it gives CAWSVDSQETQYF.

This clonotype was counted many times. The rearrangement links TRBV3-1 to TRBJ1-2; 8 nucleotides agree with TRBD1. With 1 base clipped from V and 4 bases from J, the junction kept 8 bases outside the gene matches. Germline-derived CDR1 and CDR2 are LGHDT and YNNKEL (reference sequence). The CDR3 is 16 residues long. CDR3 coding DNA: TGTGCCAGCAGCCAAGGGTACGGACAGGGTACCTATGGCTACACCTTC. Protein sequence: CASSQGYGQGTYGYTF.

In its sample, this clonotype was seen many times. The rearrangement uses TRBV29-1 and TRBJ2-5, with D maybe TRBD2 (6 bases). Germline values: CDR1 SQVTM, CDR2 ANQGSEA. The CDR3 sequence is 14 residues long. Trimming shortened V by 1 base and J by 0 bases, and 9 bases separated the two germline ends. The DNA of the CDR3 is TGCAGCGTTGAAGTTGGACTACACCAAGAGACCCAGTACTTC. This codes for CSVEVGLHQETQYF.

The chain's CDR3 is CASSQEGFGGFTEAFF. The CDR3 DNA sequence: TGTGCCAGCAGCCAAGAAGGATTTGGGGGCTTCACTGAAGCTTTCTTT. The rearrangement joins TRBV4-2 to TRBJ1-1, with D possibly matching TRBD1 (6 bases). This CDR3 contains 16 residues. With 0 bases removed from V and 4 bases from J, the gap between germline ends came to 15 bases. Per the germline V gene, CDR1 is LGHNA and CDR2 is YNFKEQ.

The CDR3 DNA is TGTGCCAGCAGCTTAAACAGGGGTCCCCGGAGCTCCTACGAGCAGTACTTC. Its translation: CASSLNRGPRSSYEQYF. The rearrangement links TRBV11-3 to TRBJ2-7; 7 bases match TRBD1. CDR3 length equals 17 residues. Trimming at V came to 2 bases and at J to 0 bases, leaving 10 bases not matched to a gene. The germline V gene encodes CDR1 SGHNT and CDR2 YENEEA.

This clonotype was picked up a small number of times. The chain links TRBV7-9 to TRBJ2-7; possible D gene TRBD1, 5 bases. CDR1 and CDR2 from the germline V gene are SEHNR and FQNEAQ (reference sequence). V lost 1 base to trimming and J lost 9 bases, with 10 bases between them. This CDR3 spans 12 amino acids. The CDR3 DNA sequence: TGTGCCAGCAGCTTAGGGGGCCACGGGCAGTACTTC. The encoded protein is CASSLGGHGQYF.

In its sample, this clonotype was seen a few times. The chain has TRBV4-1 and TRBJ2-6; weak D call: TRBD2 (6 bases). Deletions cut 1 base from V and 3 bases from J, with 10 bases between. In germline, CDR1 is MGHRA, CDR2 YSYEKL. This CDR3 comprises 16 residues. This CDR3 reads CASSQVGEVGANVLTF. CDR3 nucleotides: TGCGCCAGCAGCCAAGTAGGGGAGGTTGGGGCCAACGTCCTGACTTTC.

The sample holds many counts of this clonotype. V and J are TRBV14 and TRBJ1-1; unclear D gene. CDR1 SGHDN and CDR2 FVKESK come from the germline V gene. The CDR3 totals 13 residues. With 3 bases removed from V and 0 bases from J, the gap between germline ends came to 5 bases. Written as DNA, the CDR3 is TGTGCCAGCAGCCAGTTTATGAACACTGAAGCTTTCTTT. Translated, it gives CASSQFMNTEAFF.

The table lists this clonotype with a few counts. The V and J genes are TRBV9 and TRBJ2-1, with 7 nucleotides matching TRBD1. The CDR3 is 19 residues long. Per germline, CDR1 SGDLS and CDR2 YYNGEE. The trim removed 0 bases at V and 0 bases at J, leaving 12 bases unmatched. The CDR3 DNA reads TGTGCCAGCAGCGTAGCGGGGCATGTGACAGGGAGCTCCTACAATGAGCAGTTCTTC. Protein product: CASSVAGHVTGSSYNEQFF.

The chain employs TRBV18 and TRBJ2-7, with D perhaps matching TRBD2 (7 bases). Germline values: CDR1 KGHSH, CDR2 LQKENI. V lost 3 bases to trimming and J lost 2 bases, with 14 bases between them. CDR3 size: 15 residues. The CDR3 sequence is CASSPGGATPYEQYF. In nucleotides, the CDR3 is TGTGCCAGCTCACCGGGGGGGGCTACCCCCTACGAGCAGTACTTC.

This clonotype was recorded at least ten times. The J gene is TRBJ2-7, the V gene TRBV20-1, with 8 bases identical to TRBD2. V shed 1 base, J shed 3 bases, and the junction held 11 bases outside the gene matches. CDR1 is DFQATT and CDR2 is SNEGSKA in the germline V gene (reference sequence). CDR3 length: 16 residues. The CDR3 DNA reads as TGCAGTGCTAGAGTAGTTTCGGCTAGCGGGCTCTACGAGCAGTACTTC. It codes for CSARVVSASGLYEQYF.

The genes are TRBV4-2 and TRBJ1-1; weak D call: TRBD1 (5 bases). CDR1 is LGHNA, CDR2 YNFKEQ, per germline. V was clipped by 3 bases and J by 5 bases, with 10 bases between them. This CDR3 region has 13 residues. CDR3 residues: CASSQGDTTEAFF. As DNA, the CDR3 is TGTGCCAGCAGCCAGGGGGATACGACTGAAGCTTTCTTT.

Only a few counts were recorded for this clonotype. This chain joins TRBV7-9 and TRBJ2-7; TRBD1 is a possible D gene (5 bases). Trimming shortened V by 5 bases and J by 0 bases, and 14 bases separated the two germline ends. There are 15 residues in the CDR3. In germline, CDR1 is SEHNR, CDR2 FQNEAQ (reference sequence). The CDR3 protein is CASSPPQGSSYEQYF. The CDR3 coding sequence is TGTGCCAGCAGCCCCCCCCAGGGTAGCTCCTACGAGCAGTACTTC.

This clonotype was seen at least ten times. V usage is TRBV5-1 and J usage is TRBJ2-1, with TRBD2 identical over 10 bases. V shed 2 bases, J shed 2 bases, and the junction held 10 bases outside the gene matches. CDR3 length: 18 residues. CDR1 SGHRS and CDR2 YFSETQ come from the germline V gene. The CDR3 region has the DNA TGCGCCAGCAGCTTAAGACTAGCGGGTCCAGGAACCTACAATGAGCAGTTCTTC. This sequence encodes CASSLRLAGPGTYNEQFF.

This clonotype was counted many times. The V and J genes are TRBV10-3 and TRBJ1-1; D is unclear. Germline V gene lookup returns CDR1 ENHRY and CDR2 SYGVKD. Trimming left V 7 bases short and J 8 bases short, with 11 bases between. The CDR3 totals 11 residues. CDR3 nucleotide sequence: TGTGCCATCAAAGACGCATCCGAAGCTTTCTTT. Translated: CAIKDASEAFF.

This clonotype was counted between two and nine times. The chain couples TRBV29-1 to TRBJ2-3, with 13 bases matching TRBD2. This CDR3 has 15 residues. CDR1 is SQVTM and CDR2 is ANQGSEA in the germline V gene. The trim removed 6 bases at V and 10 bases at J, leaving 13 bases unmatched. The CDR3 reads CSVHSTSGRAGAQYF. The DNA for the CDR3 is TGCAGCGTCCACTCAACTAGCGGGAGGGCCGGGGCGCAGTATTTT.

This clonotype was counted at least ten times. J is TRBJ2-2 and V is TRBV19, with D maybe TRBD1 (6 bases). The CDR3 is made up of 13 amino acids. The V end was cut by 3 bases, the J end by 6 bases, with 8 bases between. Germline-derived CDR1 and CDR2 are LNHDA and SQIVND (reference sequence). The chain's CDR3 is CASSIGQPGELFF. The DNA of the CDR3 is TGTGCCAGTAGTATCGGACAGCCCGGGGAGCTGTTTTTT. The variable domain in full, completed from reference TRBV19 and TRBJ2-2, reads DGGITQSPKYLFRKEGQNVTLSCEQNLNHDAMYWYRQDPGQGLRLIYYSQIVNDFQKGDIAEGYSVSREKKESFPLTVTSAQKNPTAFYLCASSIGQPGELFFGEGSRLTVL.

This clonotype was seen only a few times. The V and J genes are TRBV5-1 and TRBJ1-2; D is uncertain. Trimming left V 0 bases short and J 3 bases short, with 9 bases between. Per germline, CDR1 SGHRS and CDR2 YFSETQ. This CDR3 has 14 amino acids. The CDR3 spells CASSLGPGDYGYTF. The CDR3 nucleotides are TGCGCCAGCAGCTTGGGGCCTGGGGACTATGGCTACACCTTC.

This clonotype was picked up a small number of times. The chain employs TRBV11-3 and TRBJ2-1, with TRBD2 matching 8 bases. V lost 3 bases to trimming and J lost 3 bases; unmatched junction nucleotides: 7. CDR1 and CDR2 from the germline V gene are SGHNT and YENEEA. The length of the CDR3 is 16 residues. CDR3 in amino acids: CASSLEAREVYNEQFF. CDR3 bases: TGTGCCAGCAGCTTGGAAGCGCGGGAGGTCTACAATGAGCAGTTCTTC. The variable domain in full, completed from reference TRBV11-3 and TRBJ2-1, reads EAGVVQSPRYKIIEKKQPVAFWCNPISGHNTLYWYLQNLGQGPELLIRYENEEAVDDSQLPKDRFSAERLKGVDSTLKIQPAELGDSAVYLCASSLEAREVYNEQFFGPGTRLTVL.

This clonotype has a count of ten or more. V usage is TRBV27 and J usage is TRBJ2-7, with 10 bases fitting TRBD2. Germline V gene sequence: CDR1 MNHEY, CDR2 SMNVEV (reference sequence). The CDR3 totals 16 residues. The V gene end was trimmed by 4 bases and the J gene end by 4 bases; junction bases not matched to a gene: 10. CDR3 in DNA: TGTGCCAGCAGTTCCTACCCTAGCGGGAGCTTGTACGAGCAGTACTTC. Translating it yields CASSSYPSGSLYEQYF.

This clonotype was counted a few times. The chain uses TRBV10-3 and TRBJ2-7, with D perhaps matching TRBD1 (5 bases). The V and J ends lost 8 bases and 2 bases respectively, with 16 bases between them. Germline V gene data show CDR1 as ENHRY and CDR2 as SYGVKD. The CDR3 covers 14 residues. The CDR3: CAISPKKGTYEQYF. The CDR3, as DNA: TGTGCCATCTCCCCCAAAAAGGGGACCTACGAGCAGTACTTC.

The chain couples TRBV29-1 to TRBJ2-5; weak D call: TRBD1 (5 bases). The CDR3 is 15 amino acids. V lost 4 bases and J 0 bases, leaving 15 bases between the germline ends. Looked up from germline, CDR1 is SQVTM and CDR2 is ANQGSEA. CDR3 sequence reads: CSVARLQGHQETQYF. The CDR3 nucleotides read TGCAGCGTTGCCAGGTTGCAGGGCCACCAAGAGACCCAGTACTTC.

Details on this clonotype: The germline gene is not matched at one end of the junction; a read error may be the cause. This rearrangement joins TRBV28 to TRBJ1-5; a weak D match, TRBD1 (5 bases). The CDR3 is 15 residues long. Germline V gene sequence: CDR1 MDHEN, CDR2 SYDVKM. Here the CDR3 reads CASSYGGRSTQPQHF. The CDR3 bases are TGTGCCAGCAGTTACGGGGGTAGAAGCACTCAGCCCCAGCATTTT.

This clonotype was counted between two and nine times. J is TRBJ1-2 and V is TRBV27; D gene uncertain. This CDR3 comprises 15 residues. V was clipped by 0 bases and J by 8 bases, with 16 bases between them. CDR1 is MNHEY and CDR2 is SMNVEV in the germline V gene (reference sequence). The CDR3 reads CASSLSRQGIFGYTF. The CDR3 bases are TGTGCCAGCAGTTTATCAAGGCAAGGGATCTTCGGCTACACCTTC.

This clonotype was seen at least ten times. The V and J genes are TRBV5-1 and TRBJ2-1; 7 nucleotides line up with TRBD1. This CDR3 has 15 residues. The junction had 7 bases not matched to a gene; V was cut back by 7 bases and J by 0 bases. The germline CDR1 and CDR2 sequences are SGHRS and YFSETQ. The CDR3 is CASGPTGSSYNEQFF. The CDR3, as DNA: TGCGCCAGCGGGCCGACAGGGAGCTCCTACAATGAGCAGTTCTTC. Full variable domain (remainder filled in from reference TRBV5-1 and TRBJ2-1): KAGVTQTPRYLIKTRGQQVTLSCSPISGHRSVSWYQQTPGQGLQFLFEYFSETQRNKGNFPGRFSGRQFSNSRSEMNVSTLELGDSALYLCASGPTGSSYNEQFFGPGTRLTVL.

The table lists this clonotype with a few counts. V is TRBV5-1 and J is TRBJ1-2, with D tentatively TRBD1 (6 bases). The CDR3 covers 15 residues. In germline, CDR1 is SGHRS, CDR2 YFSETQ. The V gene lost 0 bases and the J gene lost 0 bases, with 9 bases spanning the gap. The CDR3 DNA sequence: TGCGCCAGCAGCTTGGGGACAGTCACTAACTATGGCTACACCTTC. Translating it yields CASSLGTVTNYGYTF.

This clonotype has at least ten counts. This chain's CDR3 is CATSRLRGRGTEAFF. The CDR3 DNA sequence: TGTGCCACCAGCAGACTCAGGGGCCGTGGAACTGAAGCTTTCTTT. The chain employs TRBV15 and TRBJ1-1; TRBD1 is a possible D gene (6 bases). V was cut by 2 bases and J by 5 bases, with 15 bases left in between. CDR3 length: 15 amino acids. CDR1 LNHNV and CDR2 YYDKDF come from the germline V gene (reference sequence).

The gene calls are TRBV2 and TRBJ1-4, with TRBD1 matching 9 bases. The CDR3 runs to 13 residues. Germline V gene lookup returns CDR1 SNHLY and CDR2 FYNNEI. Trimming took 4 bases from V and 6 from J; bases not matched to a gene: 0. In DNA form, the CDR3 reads TGTGCCAGCAGTGGGACAGGGGATGAAAAACTGTTTTTT. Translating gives CASSGTGDEKLFF.

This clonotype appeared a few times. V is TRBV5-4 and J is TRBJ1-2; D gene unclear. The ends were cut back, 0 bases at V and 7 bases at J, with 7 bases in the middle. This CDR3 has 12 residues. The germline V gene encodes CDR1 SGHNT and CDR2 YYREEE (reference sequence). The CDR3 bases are TGTGCCAGCAGCTTGGTAATTGGTGGCTACACCTTC. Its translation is CASSLVIGGYTF.